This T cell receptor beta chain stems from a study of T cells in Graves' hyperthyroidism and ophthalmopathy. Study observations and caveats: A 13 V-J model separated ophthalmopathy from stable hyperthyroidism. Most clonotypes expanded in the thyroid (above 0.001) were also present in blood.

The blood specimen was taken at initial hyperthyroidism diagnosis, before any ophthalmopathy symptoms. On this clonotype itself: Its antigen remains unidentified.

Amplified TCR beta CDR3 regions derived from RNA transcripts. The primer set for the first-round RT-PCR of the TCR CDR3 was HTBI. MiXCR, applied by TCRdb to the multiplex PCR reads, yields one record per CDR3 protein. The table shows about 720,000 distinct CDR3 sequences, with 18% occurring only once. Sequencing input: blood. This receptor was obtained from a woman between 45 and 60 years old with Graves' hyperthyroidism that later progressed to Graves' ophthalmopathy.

The CDR3 coding sequence is TGTGCCAGCAGTTACTCCACGGGGCGAGGTGGCAATCAGCCCCAGCATTTT. Its translation: CASSYSTGRGGNQPQHF. This sequence joins TRBV6-5 and TRBJ1-5; D might be TRBD1 (5 bases). Trimming stripped 0 bases from V and 2 bases from J, with 14 bases between. The CDR3 consists of 17 residues. Germline CDR1 and CDR2: MNHEY and SVGAGI.